This T cell receptor (beta chain) emerged from a study of T cell clusters in autoimmune cytopenias. Study findings and constraints: Exclusive TRB clusters were 2.5 to 3-fold more numerous in healthy donors than in active autoimmune hepatitis. TRB repertoire shifts in secondary cytopenia and chronic lymphocytic leukemia mostly reflected lymphoma, not autoimmunity. Clustering suggested that physiological T cell clusters were missing in primary autoimmune cytopenia patients.

About this clonotype itself: Its antigen remains unknown.

Per the germline V gene, CDR1 is MNHNY and CDR2 is SVGAGI (reference sequence). The CDR3 loop spans 13 amino acids. TRB amplification used approximately 250 ng of peripheral blood genomic DNA. Multiplex touch-down PCR amplified TRB using TRB-A and TRB-B pools in one tube. TCRdb re-called the multiplex PCR reads, yielding one record per CDR3 amino acid sequence without DNA. Found here are 4,500 to 7,000 distinct CDR3 sequences; the top ten clones hold 4.9%. This receptor was obtained from a human donor with an autoimmune cytopenia or autoimmune hepatitis (not recorded which). The sequencing input was peripheral blood. The V and J genes are TRBV6-6 and TRBJ1-1; the TRBD1 assignment by TCRdb is unverifiable without DNA. The CDR3 reads CASSYPRGFEAFF.